What follows are 24 T cell receptor beta chains derived from one specimen sequenced in a study of post-analysis software for immune sequencing data. Whole-study results and caveats: The study found TRBV5-6, TRBV5-1 and TRBV20-1 among roughly 5 TRBV segments more frequent in patients than controls.

TCR beta cDNA libraries included unique molecular identifiers. TCRdb processed the PCR reads anew with MiXCR; each CDR3 protein has one entry. The data show hundreds of thousands of distinct CDR3 sequences, around 40% seen once. The antigens these receptors bind are not known. Source material: blood. Source of these receptors: a girl aged 10 to 17 with multiple sclerosis.

CDR3 DNA sequence: TGTGCCAGCAGCAACCTCTATGGGCGGACCGAGGGAGAGACCCAGTACTTC. Translating gives CASSNLYGRTEGETQYF. The chain combines TRBV7-9 with TRBJ2-5; D possibly corresponds to TRBD2 (5 bases). CDR1 and CDR2 from the germline V gene are SEHNR and FQNEAQ (reference sequence). Trimming shortened V by 5 bases and J by 4 bases, and 23 bases separated the two germline ends. The CDR3 sequence is 17 residues long.

This rearrangement joins TRBV29-1 to TRBJ2-1; a possible D gene is TRBD2 (6 bases). V lost 3 bases to trimming and J lost 0 bases, with 12 bases between them. Germline V lookup: CDR1 SQVTM, CDR2 ANQGSEA. The length of the CDR3 is 15 residues. The CDR3 bases are TGCAGCGTTGAGGGGGTCGGGAGCTCCTACAATGAGCAGTTCTTC. It encodes CSVEGVGSSYNEQFF.

The chain recombines TRBV20-1 with TRBJ2-3, with D perhaps matching TRBD1 (6 bases). Germline lookup yields CDR1 DFQATT and CDR2 SNEGSKA (reference sequence). Trimming took off 2 bases at V and 4 bases at J, with 16 bases between the two ends. CDR3 length: 15 amino acids. CDR3 coding DNA: TGCAGTGCTAGATGGCCCAGGGGTTCTCCAGATACGCAGTATTTT. Protein: CSARWPRGSPDTQYF.

V and J are TRBV15 and TRBJ2-5; 9 nucleotides align to TRBD2. The V segment lost 5 bases and the J segment 5 bases; nucleotides outside the gene matches: 15. The CDR3 is 17 residues long. Germline assignment: CDR1 LNHNV and CDR2 YYDKDF (reference sequence). The CDR3 nucleotides are TGTGCCACCAGCTCCGGACGACTAGCGGCCTTCGGGGAGACCCAGTACTTC. It translates to CATSSGRLAAFGETQYF.

This clonotype has just a few counts. This chain joins TRBV6-5 and TRBJ2-7, with 8 bases that match TRBD1. This CDR3 is built from 14 residues. With 1 base clipped from V and 5 bases from J, the junction kept 4 bases outside the gene matches. Germline V gives CDR1 MNHEY, CDR2 SVGAGI. The DNA for the CDR3 is TGTGCCAGCAGTTACTACGGACAGGGAAACGAGCAGTACTTC. The encoded protein is CASSYYGQGNEQYF.

This clonotype was found a few times. V is TRBV6-6 and J is TRBJ2-7, with a weak D call TRBD1 (6 bases). V lost 8 bases and J 1 base, leaving 12 bases between the germline ends. CDR1 MNHNY and CDR2 SVGAGI come from the germline V gene (reference sequence). The CDR3 extends over 13 amino acids. The DNA for the CDR3 is TGTGCCAGCGGACAGAGCCTTTCCTACGAGCAGTACTTC. Translating it yields CASGQSLSYEQYF.

The chain carries TRBV7-2 and TRBJ1-1, with D maybe TRBD1 (5 bases). V lost 1 base, J lost 1 base, and 7 bases lay in between. The CDR3 covers 14 residues. The germline V gene encodes CDR1 SGHTA and CDR2 FQGNSA. DNA of the CDR3: TGTGCCAGCAGCTTAGATCAGGGGAACACTGAAGCTTTCTTT. It codes for CASSLDQGNTEAFF.

This clonotype was counted a single time. This chain connects TRBV6-4 to TRBJ1-1; D is perhaps TRBD1 (5 bases). The CDR3 sequence is 16 residues long. The V gene lost 4 bases and the J gene lost 1 base, with 16 bases spanning the gap. Germline V CDR1 and CDR2: MRHNA, SNTAGT. DNA of the CDR3: TGTGCCAGCAGTGTAAGTCCGGGGGAGAGGAACACTGAAGCTTTCTTT. It yields the protein CASSVSPGERNTEAFF.

The genes are TRBV10-3 and TRBJ2-3; TRBD2 matches 7 bases. Per the germline V gene, CDR1 is ENHRY and CDR2 is SYGVKD. J was trimmed by 1 base and V by 6 bases; bases with no gene match: 1. This CDR3 has 13 amino acids. CDR3 sequence: CAIRTSGTDTQYF. The CDR3 region has the DNA TGTGCCATCAGAACTAGCGGCACAGATACGCAGTATTTT.

The chain employs TRBV27 and TRBJ2-3; D possibly corresponds to TRBD1 (6 bases). Trimming removed 3 bases from V and 2 bases from J, with 18 bases in between. CDR1 is MNHEY and CDR2 is SMNVEV in the germline V gene (reference sequence). This CDR3 spans 17 amino acids. This CDR3 is CASSLTGTQDYTDTQYF. The CDR3, as DNA: TGTGCCAGCAGTTTGACTGGGACACAGGATTACACAGATACGCAGTATTTT.

This clonotype was observed many times. The gene calls are TRBV10-3 and TRBJ2-1; 10 bases map to TRBD2. V lost 11 bases and J lost 5; bases outside the gene matches: 6. Germline CDR1 is ENHRY and CDR2 is SYGVKD. There are 13 residues in the CDR3. CDR3 sequence reads: CASRTSGDNEQFF. CDR3 in DNA: TGTGCCTCTCGGACTAGCGGCGACAATGAGCAGTTCTTC.

The chain carries TRBV3-1 and TRBJ2-1; D perhaps matches TRBD2 (6 bases). The germline V gene has CDR1 LGHDT and CDR2 YNNKEL (reference sequence). The length of the CDR3 is 14 residues. The V end lost 4 bases, the J end lost 8 bases, and 15 bases lay between the germline ends. In DNA form, the CDR3 reads TGTGCCAGCAGCCCCGGGTCGGGAGCAGATGAGCAGTTCTTC. This sequence encodes CASSPGSGADEQFF.

V is TRBV6-6 and J is TRBJ1-4; no clear D gene. The CDR3 has 11 residues. Germline V lookup: CDR1 MNHNY, CDR2 SVGAGI (reference sequence). V lost 3 bases to trimming and J lost 8 bases, with 4 bases between them. The CDR3 bases are TGTGCCAGCAGTTATAGGGAAAAACTGTTTTTT. It is translated as CASSYREKLFF.

V and J are TRBV2 and TRBJ2-1; 15 bases line up with TRBD2. Per the germline V gene, CDR1 is SNHLY and CDR2 is FYNNEI. This CDR3 is 14 amino acids long. With V trimmed by 6 bases and J by 10 bases, 4 bases remained unmatched. In DNA, the CDR3 is TGTGCCAGCAGGGGGGGACTAGCGGGAGGCGAGCAGTTCTTC. Translated, it gives CASRGGLAGGEQFF.

There are a few counts of this clonotype. The chain is built from TRBV28 and TRBJ1-2; a weak D match, TRBD1 (5 bases). CDR1 and CDR2 (germline): MDHEN, SYDVKM. V gave up 5 bases and J gave up 8 bases, with 18 bases separating them. The CDR3 length is 14 residues. CDR3 DNA: TGTGCCAGCAGTGAAATTGCCAGGGTGCAGGGCTACACCTTC. Translation gives CASSEIARVQGYTF.

This clonotype was counted only a few times. V usage is TRBV20-1 and J usage is TRBJ2-5; D unclear. The germline V gene encodes CDR1 DFQATT and CDR2 SNEGSKA (reference sequence). The CDR3 has 14 amino acids. Trimming stripped 6 bases from V and 5 bases from J, with 19 bases between. The CDR3 here is CSASTPPISETQYF. CDR3 sequence (DNA): TGCAGTGCAAGCACGCCTCCCATTAGTGAGACCCAGTACTTC.

This chain connects TRBV19 to TRBJ2-4, with TRBD1 identical over 7 bases. Matching the DNA end better, TRBJ2-7 makes the J call doubtful. The CDR3 contains 15 residues. Germline values: CDR1 LNHDA, CDR2 SQIVND (reference sequence). The CDR3 DNA reads as TGTGCCAGTAGTATAGAGACAGGGCGTTCCGCCGAGCAGTACTTC. Its translation is CASSIETGRSAEQYF.

The chain is built from TRBV12-3 or TRBV12-4 and TRBJ2-3, with a possible D match to TRBD2 (6 bases). CDR3 length equals 15 residues. Trimming left V 3 bases short and J 0 bases short, with 10 bases between. CDR3 coding DNA: TGTGCCAGCAGTTTCGCTAGCGCGAGCACAGATACGCAGTATTTT. As protein: CASSFASASTDTQYF.

This sequence joins TRBV15 and TRBJ2-1, with D possibly matching TRBD2 (5 bases). The J call may not be correct, given that the DNA end is closer to TRBJ2-7. CDR3 length equals 17 residues. CDR1 is LNHNV and CDR2 is YYDKDF in the germline V gene (reference sequence). CDR3 sequence: CATSSGSGVSSYNEQYF. CDR3 coding DNA: TGTGCCACCAGCAGCGGCTCCGGGGTGAGCTCCTACAATGAGCAGTACTTC.

The chain has TRBV12-3 or TRBV12-4 and TRBJ2-7, with TRBD1 matching 8 bases. The CDR3 has 14 amino acids. The trim removed 8 bases at V and 2 bases at J, leaving 8 bases unmatched. The CDR3, as DNA: TGTGCCAGCCGACTTAGGACAGGGCCCTACGAGCAGTACTTC. Residues: CASRLRTGPYEQYF.

V is TRBV6-1 and J is TRBJ1-2; no reliable D call. Trimming pared 3 bases from V and 5 bases from J, leaving 10 bases between. CDR3 length: 13 residues. Germline V gene sequence: CDR1 MNHNS, CDR2 SASEGT. The CDR3: CASSDLGSYGYTF. The CDR3 DNA is TGTGCCAGCAGTGATCTTGGGAGTTATGGCTACACCTTC.

The chain recombines TRBV29-1 with TRBJ2-5; D is possibly TRBD2 (5 bases). Trimming cost V 7 bases and J 3 bases, with 15 bases left between them. Germline values: CDR1 SQVTM, CDR2 ANQGSEA. The CDR3 loop spans 13 amino acids. In DNA form, the CDR3 reads TGCAGCGCCCCAGCCTTCGGGAAAGAGACCCAGTACTTC. Protein sequence: CSAPAFGKETQYF. The variable domain in full, with the rest retrieved from reference TRBV29-1 and TRBJ2-5, is SAVISQKPSRDICQRGTSLTIQCQVDSQVTMMFWYRQQPGQSLTLIATANQGSEATYESGFVIDKFPISRPNLTFSTLTVSNMSPEDSSIYLCSAPAFGKETQYFGPGTRLLVL.

This clonotype was recorded a few times. The V call is TRBV3-1, the J call TRBJ2-1; 10 nucleotides line up with TRBD2. Germline assignment: CDR1 LGHDT and CDR2 YNNKEL (reference sequence). CDR3 length equals 17 residues. With V trimmed by 0 bases and J by 5 bases, 7 bases remained unmatched. The CDR3 here is CASSQDLGTSEDNEQFF. CDR3 sequence (DNA): TGTGCCAGCAGCCAAGATTTAGGGACTAGCGAAGACAATGAGCAGTTCTTC.

The rearrangement uses TRBV19 and TRBJ1-2, with 7 positions matching TRBD1. Trimming cost V 6 bases and J 3 bases; bases outside gene matches: 7. The CDR3 length is 14 residues. Per the germline V gene, CDR1 is LNHDA and CDR2 is SQIVND (reference sequence). CDR3 sequence reads: CASSLTGIDYGYTF. The CDR3 DNA follows: TGTGCCAGTAGCTTGACAGGGATCGACTATGGCTACACCTTC.